Here is one T cell receptor beta chain with its context. The data were obtained in a study of shared clonotypes between healthy human individuals. Naive CD8 cells, CD45RO-negative and positively selected for CCR7, excluded terminally differentiated effector memory CD45RA+ cells. At deep level, the assay was performed. Assay: immunoSEQ multiplex PCR; the TCRdb copy retains only in-frame clones and omits some. The table lists about 700,000 clones, 90% to 95% of them singletons, with 24% in the top ten. V lost 5 bases and J lost 8, with 9 bases in between. The CDR3 runs 12 residues. In germline, CDR1 is SGHTA, CDR2 FQGTGA.

This sequence originates from a man aged 30 to 39 in good health. This chain connects TRBV7-3 to TRBJ2-2; D remains unclear. Sequencing input: naive CD8+ T cells sorted from blood. The CDR3 sequence: CASSRVGGELFF. In DNA, the CDR3 is TGTGCCAGCAGCCGTGTAGGGGGGGAGCTGTTTTTT.